The next 15 T cell receptor beta chains were all read from a single sample in a study of blood T cells in healthy people across ages. Using a J-beta primer mix together with a sample-barcoded 5' primer, a second PCR was run for roughly 6 to 12 cycles. TCRdb used MiXCR to reprocess the 5' RACE reads, holding one entry per CDR3 protein. Altogether about 690,000 distinct CDR3 sequences are present, less than 45% being singletons, with the ten largest covering 30%. Sequenced material: blood. These receptors all come from a man older than 75 in good health.

The chain uses TRBV5-1 and TRBJ1-4; D ambiguous. Per the germline V gene, CDR1 is SGHRS and CDR2 is YFSETQ. Trimming left V 4 bases short and J 3 bases short, with 13 bases between. CDR3 length equals 15 residues. CDR3 sequence: CASSTQPRANEKLFF. The CDR3 DNA is TGCGCCAGCAGCACCCAGCCCCGGGCTAATGAAAAACTGTTTTTT.

The chain carries TRBV20-1 and TRBJ2-1; 12 bases are shared with TRBD2. There are 14 residues in the CDR3. In germline, CDR1 is DFQATT, CDR2 SNEGSKA (reference sequence). V lost 5 bases and J lost 10; bases outside the gene matches: 9. The CDR3 region is CSAPHRTSGEEQFF. CDR3 coding DNA: TGCAGTGCTCCCCACCGGACTAGCGGGGAGGAGCAGTTCTTC.

This clonotype was found a few times. The chain combines TRBV20-1 with TRBJ2-7, with a tentative D call TRBD1 (6 bases). From germline, CDR1 is DFQATT and CDR2 SNEGSKA (reference sequence). V lost 6 bases and J 3 bases, leaving 15 bases between the germline ends. There are 13 residues in the CDR3. The DNA for the CDR3 is TGCAGTGCGCAGGGGAATAAGAACTACGAGCAGTACTTC. Translating it yields CSAQGNKNYEQYF.

The chain carries TRBV4-3 and TRBJ1-2; TRBD1 aligns across 9 bases. The V gene end was trimmed by 1 base and the J gene end by 5 bases; junction bases not matched to a gene: 8. The CDR3 has 16 residues. CDR1 and CDR2 (germline): LGHNA, YSLEER. CDR3 DNA: TGCGCCAGCAGCCAAGTACAGGGGGCTGGGAAATATGGCTACACCTTC. It is translated as CASSQVQGAGKYGYTF.

The chain uses TRBV6-5 and TRBJ1-4; the match to TRBD1 covers 9 bases. The CDR3 contains 14 residues. Germline loops: CDR1 MNHEY, CDR2 SVGAGI. The J segment lost 7 bases and the V segment lost 6 bases, leaving 6 bases of the junction unmatched. The CDR3: CASRQGQGREKLFF. CDR3 DNA: TGTGCCAGCAGGCAGGGACAGGGACGTGAAAAACTGTTTTTT.

Concerning this clonotype: One end of the junction is discordant with germline, which a read error may explain. The V gene is TRBV5-1, the J gene TRBJ2-1, with D perhaps TRBD1 (6 bases). CDR1 and CDR2 (germline): SGHRS, YFSETQ. The CDR3 consists of 15 residues. The CDR3 nucleotides are TGCGCCGGCAGCTCGCAACCCGTACAGGGTAATGAGCAGTTCTTC. Its translation is CAGSSQPVQGNEQFF.

The chain uses TRBV3-1 and TRBJ2-5, with TRBD2 identical over 8 bases. Germline assignment: CDR1 LGHDT and CDR2 YNNKEL (reference sequence). With V trimmed by 1 base and J by 5 bases, 6 bases remained unmatched. The CDR3 consists of 15 residues. DNA of the CDR3: TGTGCCAGCAGCCAAGCAGTTTCTAGCGGGGAGACCCAGTACTTC. Encoded protein: CASSQAVSSGETQYF.

This clonotype has ten or more counts. The chain carries TRBV29-1 and TRBJ2-7; D is unresolved. The CDR3 contains 13 residues. CDR1 and CDR2 (germline): SQVTM, ANQGSEA. Trimming left V 5 bases short and J 0 bases short, with 11 bases between. The CDR3 spells CSVSNGPSYEQYF. The CDR3 DNA follows: TGCAGCGTTTCTAACGGGCCCTCCTACGAGCAGTACTTC.

This clonotype appeared many times. V is TRBV2 and J is TRBJ1-2; possibly TRBD1 for D (6 bases). This CDR3 has 12 amino acids. Trimming cost V 6 bases and J 6 bases, with 11 bases left between them. Germline CDR1 SNHLY, CDR2 FYNNEI. CDR3 sequence: CASRRTVDGYTF. In nucleotides, the CDR3 is TGTGCCAGCAGGAGGACAGTGGATGGCTACACCTTC.

In this sample, this clonotype turned up a few times. CDR3 sequence (DNA): TGCAGCGTTGAGGTACCGCCCGCGAACACCGGGGAGCTGTTTTTT. Its protein product is CSVEVPPANTGELFF. The gene calls are TRBV29-1 and TRBJ2-2; no firm D call. Trimming cost V 3 bases and J 0 bases, with 11 bases left between them. The CDR3 runs 15 residues. The germline CDR1 and CDR2 sequences are SQVTM and ANQGSEA.

This clonotype was seen a handful of times. The chain uses TRBV5-1 and TRBJ2-6; weak D call: TRBD2 (5 bases). CDR1 and CDR2 (germline): SGHRS, YFSETQ. The V end was cut by 2 bases, the J end by 1 base, with 19 bases between. The CDR3 has 19 amino acids. In DNA, the CDR3 is TGCGCCAGCAGCTTTTCCCCGGCTGACGGGATGTCTGGGGCCAACGTCCTGACTTTC. Its translation is CASSFSPADGMSGANVLTF.

CDR3 loop: CASSPGGQFNTGELFF. The CDR3 DNA follows: TGTGCCAGCAGTCCCGGTGGACAGTTCAACACCGGGGAGCTGTTTTTT. The J gene is TRBJ2-2, the V gene TRBV12-3 or TRBV12-4, with D possibly TRBD1 on 6 matching bases. The length of the CDR3 is 16 residues. Trimming pared 5 bases from V and 2 bases from J, leaving 15 bases between.

In its sample, this clonotype was seen a few times. The chain couples TRBV20-1 to TRBJ2-7; maybe TRBD1 (6 bases). CDR3 length: 12 amino acids. Trimming took 6 bases from V and 2 from J, leaving 11 bases between them. The V gene's germline CDR1 is DFQATT and CDR2 SNEGSKA (reference sequence). The DNA for the CDR3 is TGCAGTGCGGAACGGGACACCTACGAGCAGTACTTC. Protein sequence: CSAERDTYEQYF.

The chain couples TRBV7-9 to TRBJ2-4; possibly TRBD1 for D (6 bases). V was cut by 5 bases and J by 0 bases, with 11 bases left in between. The CDR3 is 15 amino acids. The germline V gene has CDR1 SEHNR and CDR2 FQNEAQ (reference sequence). The CDR3 sequence is CASSPKGGAKNIQYF. The DNA of the CDR3 is TGTGCCAGCAGCCCAAAAGGGGGAGCCAAAAACATTCAGTACTTC.

The table lists this clonotype with many counts. J is TRBJ2-1 and V is TRBV4-3, with TRBD1 identical over 9 bases. Germline CDR1 LGHNA, CDR2 YSLEER. Trimming at V came to 2 bases and at J to 7 bases, leaving 9 bases not matched to a gene. The CDR3 consists of 16 residues. The CDR3 DNA reads TGCGCCAGCAGCCAACGAGGACAGGGGACCGGGAATGAGCAGTTCTTC. This gives the protein CASSQRGQGTGNEQFF.